A single sample gave rise to the 23 T cell receptor beta chains below, sequenced in a study of T and B cells in COVID-19 patients. Multiplex PCR with BIOMED2 TRB-A/B primer pools amplified TRB rearrangements. One entry per CDR3 protein results from TCRdb running MiXCR on the multiplex PCR reads. The sample has roughly 13,000 distinct CDR3 sequences, 25% seen once; the top ten hold 3.5% to 4.5%. Blood genomic DNA input for TRB amplification was 250-500 ng. The material sequenced was blood. These receptors all stem from a human donor who had recovered from COVID-19.

By sample share, this clonotype is medium-sized. The chain links TRBV18 to TRBJ2-3; D call uncertain. Trimming left V 3 bases short and J 4 bases short, with 11 bases between. There are 14 residues in the CDR3. CDR1 is KGHSH, CDR2 LQKENI, per germline. The CDR3, as DNA: TGTGCCAGCTCACCGGGTAGCACCGCAGATACGCAGTATTTT. Translated, it gives CASSPGSTADTQYF.

The chain is built from TRBV12-3 or TRBV12-4 and TRBJ1-5; weak D call: TRBD1 (6 bases). The CDR3 loop spans 14 amino acids. The CDR3 loop is CASGPGQTNQPQHF. DNA for the CDR3: TGTGCTAGTGGTCCCGGACAGACAAATCAGCCCCAGCATTTT.

The sample holds a few counts of this clonotype. The chain has TRBV7-2 and TRBJ2-7, with a possible D match to TRBD2 (5 bases). V dropped 0 bases and J dropped 3 bases, with 9 bases sitting between them. CDR3 length: 14 amino acids. In germline, CDR1 is SGHTA, CDR2 FQGNSA. The CDR3 DNA is TGTGCCAGCAGCTTAGCGAGCGGAGGCTACGAGCAGTACTTC. This sequence encodes CASSLASGGYEQYF.

Sample share makes this clonotype medium-sized. The V call is TRBV19, the J call TRBJ2-1, with a possible D match to TRBD2 (6 bases). The germline V and J ends were trimmed by 1 base and 4 bases, with 11 bases remaining between them. Looked up from germline, CDR1 is LNHDA and CDR2 is SQIVND (reference sequence). The CDR3 has 15 amino acids. The CDR3 DNA sequence: TGTGCCAGTAGTATAGGGTGGACTATTTACAATGAGCAGTTCTTC. Its protein product is CASSIGWTIYNEQFF.

In its sample, this clonotype is medium-sized. The J gene is TRBJ2-3, the V gene TRBV19; D perhaps matches TRBD1 (6 bases). The germline V gene encodes CDR1 LNHDA and CDR2 SQIVND (reference sequence). CDR3 length: 17 residues. The V and J ends lost 5 bases and 2 bases respectively, with 20 bases between them. CDR3 DNA sequence: TGTGCCAGTAGTCCCCAACCGGGACACCTCCACACAGATACGCAGTATTTT. Translated: CASSPQPGHLHTDTQYF.

This clonotype has just a few counts. This chain links TRBV7-9 with TRBJ2-3; TRBD2 agrees at 8 bases. The germline V gene encodes CDR1 SEHNR and CDR2 FQNEAQ (reference sequence). The CDR3 runs 15 residues. Trimming cost V 1 base and J 3 bases; bases outside gene matches: 3. CDR3 amino acids: CASSLGGTRTDTQYF. In DNA form, the CDR3 reads TGTGCCAGCAGCTTAGGGGGGACTAGGACAGATACGCAGTATTTT.

This clonotype was counted many times. This chain connects TRBV19 to TRBJ1-3; 9 bases are a match to TRBD1. CDR1 is LNHDA, CDR2 SQIVND, per germline (reference sequence). This CDR3 spans 13 amino acids. V lost 5 bases to trimming and J lost 7 bases; unmatched junction nucleotides: 3. CDR3 nucleotide sequence: TGTGCCAGTAGTTACAGGGGGCGGAACACCATATATTTT. Amino acids: CASSYRGRNTIYF.

The genes are TRBV10-2 and TRBJ2-6; maybe TRBD2 (5 bases). The V gene lost 2 bases and the J gene lost 0 bases, with 14 bases spanning the gap. CDR1 WSHSY and CDR2 SAAADI come from the germline V gene. The CDR3 contains 18 residues. CDR3 in amino acids: CASSEKVEGASGANVLTF. The CDR3 nucleotides are TGCGCCAGCAGTGAGAAGGTAGAGGGAGCCTCTGGGGCCAACGTCCTGACTTTC.

V is TRBV7-9 and J is TRBJ2-5; weak D call: TRBD1 (6 bases). The germline CDR1 and CDR2 sequences are SEHNR and FQNEAQ (reference sequence). Trimming stripped 1 base from V and 5 bases from J, with 14 bases between. The length of the CDR3 is 15 residues. Written as DNA, the CDR3 is TGTGCCAGCAGCTTAGGGACAGAGGAACTGGAGACCCAGTACTTC. Amino acid sequence: CASSLGTEELETQYF. The full variable domain, its missing parts supplied by reference TRBV7-9 and TRBJ2-5, is DTGVSQNPRHKITKRGQNVTFRCDPISEHNRLYWYRQTLGQGPEFLTYFQNEAQLEKSRLLSDRFSAERPKGSFSTLEIQRTEQGDSAMYLCASSLGTEELETQYFGPGTRLLVL.

The chain joins TRBV5-1 to TRBJ1-5, with unresolved D. The V and J ends lost 2 bases and 1 base respectively, with 10 bases between them. Per the germline V gene, CDR1 is SGHRS and CDR2 is YFSETQ. CDR3 size: 15 residues. Here the CDR3 reads CASSLGIASNQPQHF. The DNA of the CDR3 is TGCGCCAGCAGCTTAGGCATCGCAAGCAATCAGCCCCAGCATTTT. Drawing the rest from reference TRBV5-1 and TRBJ1-5, the complete variable domain is KAGVTQTPRYLIKTRGQQVTLSCSPISGHRSVSWYQQTPGQGLQFLFEYFSETQRNKGNFPGRFSGRQFSNSRSEMNVSTLELGDSALYLCASSLGIASNQPQHFGDGTRLSIL.

The rearrangement uses TRBV24-1 and TRBJ2-1; D is ambiguous. The V end lost 5 bases, the J end lost 5 bases, and 3 bases lay between the germline ends. In germline, CDR1 is KGHDR, CDR2 SFDVKD. The CDR3 has 11 residues. As DNA, the CDR3 is TGTGCCACCAGTGTCGACAATGAGCAGTTCTTC. It is translated as CATSVDNEQFF.

This clonotype has a count of ten or more. This chain connects TRBV18 to TRBJ1-1, with D hard to call. V was clipped by 1 base and J by 5 bases, with 5 bases between them. The CDR3 has 12 residues. The V gene's germline CDR1 is KGHSH and CDR2 LQKENI. The DNA for the CDR3 is TGTGCCAGCTCACCACGGAGGACTGAAGCTTTCTTT. Translated, it gives CASSPRRTEAFF.

This chain connects TRBV21-1 to TRBJ1-2. TRBV21-1 is a recognized pseudogene. This CDR3 comprises 14 residues. CDR3 sequence (DNA): TGTGCCAGCAGCAAAGGAAGGGTTCTTGGGGGCTACACCTTC. It specifies CASSKGRVLGGYTF.

In its sample, this clonotype is medium-sized. This chain links TRBV6-1 with TRBJ2-1; 14 bases agree with TRBD2. The CDR3 spans 15 residues. CDR1 is MNHNS and CDR2 is SASEGT in the germline V gene. Germline trimming cut 3 bases from V and 6 bases from J; bases unmatched to any gene: 1. The CDR3 nucleotides read TGTGCCAGCAGTGAGGGGACTAGCGGGAGCAATGAGCAGTTCTTC. Translated, it gives CASSEGTSGSNEQFF.

In its sample, this clonotype ranks as medium-sized. Sequence at one end of the junction differs from germline and may be a read error. V gene TRBV27 combines with J gene TRBJ2-1; TRBD2 might be the D (6 bases). CDR1 is MNHEY and CDR2 is SMNVEV in the germline V gene (reference sequence). The CDR3 is made up of 12 amino acids. This CDR3 reads CASSRARDSLIF. The DNA of the CDR3 is TGTGCCAGCAGTAGAGCCCGGGACTCACTCATCTTC.

This chain joins TRBV5-5 and TRBJ1-1; D ambiguous. Trimming cost V 3 bases and J 1 base, with 13 bases left between them. The CDR3 is made up of 15 amino acids. The germline CDR1 and CDR2 sequences are SGHKS and YYEKEE (reference sequence). CDR3 sequence (DNA): TGTGCCAGCAGCTCACAACCCACACAGAACACTGAAGCTTTCTTT. Residues: CASSSQPTQNTEAFF. Based on the CDR3 plus reference TRBV5-5 and TRBJ1-1, the full variable domain is DAGVTQSPTHLIKTRGQQVTLRCSPISGHKSVSWYQQVLGQGPQFIFQYYEKEERGRGNFPDRFSARQFPNYSSELNVNALLLGDSALYLCASSSQPTQNTEAFFGQGTRLTVV.

The chain uses TRBV30 and TRBJ2-7; TRBD1 aligns across 12 bases. The CDR3 covers 17 residues. The germline V gene has CDR1 GTSNPN and CDR2 SVGIG (reference sequence). CDR3 protein: CAVTGTGGESNSYEQYF. The CDR3 nucleotides are TGTGCTGTTACCGGGACAGGGGGCGAGTCCAATTCCTACGAGCAGTACTTC.

The chain couples TRBV6-1 to TRBJ1-2; D is possibly TRBD1 (6 bases). Germline CDR1 is MNHNS and CDR2 is SASEGT. Trimming removed 8 bases from V and 1 base from J, with 8 bases in between. CDR3 length: 12 amino acids. The chain's CDR3 is CASQDSNYGYTF. The CDR3 bases are TGTGCCAGCCAGGACAGTAACTATGGCTACACCTTC.

This clonotype was seen more than once but under ten times. The rearrangement uses TRBV13 and TRBJ2-7; a weak D match, TRBD2 (6 bases). Looked up from germline, CDR1 is PRHDT and CDR2 is FYEKMQ (reference sequence). The CDR3 sequence is 14 residues long. The V gene lost 5 bases and the J gene lost 2 bases, with 13 bases spanning the gap. The CDR3: CASSPQRAPYEQYF. The CDR3 DNA follows: TGTGCCAGCAGCCCTCAGCGGGCCCCCTACGAGCAGTACTTC.

This clonotype was recorded a few times. This rearrangement joins TRBV7-9 to TRBJ1-6, with D uncertain. The CDR3 has 17 residues. The germline CDR1 and CDR2 sequences are SEHNR and FQNEAQ (reference sequence). The germline V and J ends were trimmed by 3 bases and 6 bases, with 18 bases remaining between them. The DNA of the CDR3 is TGTGCCAGCAGCTTCGGTGCCTCGCTTACTACTAATTCACCCCTCCACTTT. Its translation: CASSFGASLTTNSPLHF.

This clonotype is labeled as medium-sized. CDR3 bases: TGTGCCAGCTCCCCCGGGACGGGAAGCACAGATACGCAGTATTTT. Translating it yields CASSPGTGSTDTQYF. V usage is TRBV18 and J usage is TRBJ2-3, with D perhaps being TRBD1 or TRBD2 (5 bases each). The CDR3 has 15 residues. Germline values: CDR1 KGHSH, CDR2 LQKENI. The V end lost 6 bases, the J end lost 0 bases, and 13 bases lay between the germline ends.

This clonotype has only a few counts. The genes are TRBV12-3 or TRBV12-4 and TRBJ2-2, with D tentatively TRBD2 (6 bases). This CDR3 spans 12 amino acids. Trimming took 11 bases from V and 4 from J, leaving 11 bases between them. CDR3 region: CARGGITGELFF. DNA for the CDR3: TGTGCCCGCGGAGGGATCACCGGGGAGCTGTTTTTT.

The genes are TRBV5-1 and TRBJ2-7; D not resolved. The CDR3 contains 13 residues. Germline lookup yields CDR1 SGHRS and CDR2 YFSETQ. Trimming left V 0 bases short and J 2 bases short, with 6 bases between. DNA for the CDR3: TGCGCCAGCAGCTTGGACGGAGCCTACGAGCAGTACTTC. It yields the protein CASSLDGAYEQYF.